This T cell receptor (beta chain) stems from a study of Graves' ophthalmopathy and Graves' hyperthyroidism. Scientists amplified the TCR beta CDR3 regions from RNA transcripts. Scientists carried out first-round RT-PCR using HTBI primers and then a second-round multiplex PCR. TCRdb re-analysed the multiplex PCR reads in MiXCR, keeping a single row per CDR3 protein. This table holds about 500,000 distinct CDR3 sequences, about 40% found once. Patients with other autoimmune diseases, uncontrolled infections, pregnancy or lactation were excluded. This clonotype was counted only a few times. V lost 7 bases and J lost 4, with 13 bases in between. The CDR3 loop spans 14 amino acids.

Material for sequencing was peripheral blood or thyroid tissue (not recorded which). The chain joins TRBV12-3 or TRBV12-4 to TRBJ2-2, with D maybe TRBD1 (6 bases). This TCR was sampled from an adult man with Graves' hyperthyroidism. The CDR3 DNA follows: TGTGCCAGCAATCGCAGGGGTGGCACCGGGGAGCTGTTTTTT. Translated, it gives CASNRRGGTGELFF.